These T cell receptor beta chains were read from a single sample in a study of identical twins. TCRdb called the 5' RACE reads again in MiXCR, with one record for every CDR3 protein. The sample has 500,000 to 650,000 distinct CDR3 sequences, just over 7% seen once. The sample was also reused in another study, on yellow fever vaccine responses in identical twins.

Sequenced: PBMCs. Receptors were obtained from a young woman in good health. The CDR3 runs from the conserved cysteine through the conserved F or W. Each record gives: D gene, V gene, clone size, J gene, CDR3 protein, CDR3 DNA. The D gene is left open where the match is weak. A clone size is listed for some rows: how often the clone was seen (once, few, many), or a class if it is expanded.

D: TRBD1; V: TRBV27; size: many; J: TRBJ2-7; CDR3: CASSRRTGDYYEQYF; DNA: TGTGCCAGCAGTAGGAGGACAGGGGATTACTACGAGCAGTACTTC
D: NA; V: TRBV3-1; size: few; J: TRBJ2-1; CDR3: CASSPDQSTYNEQFF; DNA: TGTGCCAGCAGCCCGGACCAAAGCACCTACAATGAGCAGTTCTTC
D: NA; V: TRBV29-1; size: many; J: TRBJ1-2; CDR3: CSVAGRYGYTF; DNA: TGCAGCGTCGCAGGGCGCTATGGCTACACCTTC
D: NA; V: TRBV6-2/TRBV6-3; size: NA; J: TRBJ2-7; CDR3: CASKGRGYEQYF; DNA: TGTGCCAGCAAAGGTAGGGGCTACGAGCAGTACTTC
D: TRBD2; V: TRBV6-5; size: many; J: TRBJ2-3; CDR3: CASSYPRLAGSTDTQYF; DNA: TGTGCCAGCAGTTACCCCCGACTAGCGGGGAGCACAGATACGCAGTATTTT
D: TRBD1; V: TRBV29-1; size: NA; J: TRBJ2-7; CDR3: CSVSPGTGAYEQYF; DNA: TGCAGCGTTTCCCCCGGGACAGGGGCCTACGAGCAGTACTTC
D: TRBD1; V: TRBV4-1; size: many; J: TRBJ2-3; CDR3: CASSQDSGDRGYTDTQYF; DNA: TGCGCCAGCAGCCAAGATTCAGGAGACAGGGGATACACAGATACGCAGTATTTT
D: NA; V: TRBV7-9; size: few; J: TRBJ2-1; CDR3: CASSFADPDEQFF; DNA: TGTGCCAGCAGCTTTGCCGACCCGGATGAGCAGTTCTTC
D: TRBD1; V: TRBV7-2; size: many; J: TRBJ1-6; CDR3: CASSFRGTDSPLHF; DNA: TGTGCCAGCAGCTTTCGCGGGACAGATTCACCCCTCCACTTT
D: NA; V: TRBV18; size: few; J: TRBJ2-4; CDR3: CASSPIESQGVIQYF; DNA: TGTGCCAGCTCACCAATCGAGTCACAGGGAGTTATTCAGTACTTC
D: NA; V: TRBV5-1; size: few; J: TRBJ2-1; CDR3: CASSAREGSSYNEQFF; DNA: TGCGCCAGCAGCGCCAGAGAAGGGTCGTCCTACAATGAGCAGTTCTTC
D: NA; V: TRBV29-1; size: many; J: TRBJ2-2; CDR3: CSVEERNGNTGELFF; DNA: TGCAGCGTTGAAGAGAGGAACGGGAACACCGGGGAGCTGTTTTTT
D: TRBD1; V: TRBV12-3/TRBV12-4; size: few; J: TRBJ2-2; CDR3: CASSSGQGPRTGELFF; DNA: TGTGCCAGCAGTTCCGGACAGGGTCCGAGGACCGGGGAGCTGTTTTTT
D: NA; V: TRBV12-3/TRBV12-4; size: NA; J: TRBJ2-2; CDR3: CASSFSGNIVAGELFF; DNA: TGTGCCAGCAGTTTTTCAGGCAATATAGTGGCCGGGGAGCTGTTTTTT
D: NA; V: TRBV19; size: NA; J: TRBJ1-1; CDR3: CASTFLGVTEAFF; DNA: TGTGCCAGTACCTTCCTGGGGGTCACTGAAGCTTTCTTT
D: TRBD2; V: TRBV12-3/TRBV12-4; size: NA; J: TRBJ2-3; CDR3: CASSLDGRGGTDTQYF; DNA: TGTGCCAGCAGTTTAGATGGGCGGGGGGGCACAGATACGCAGTATTTT
D: TRBD2; V: TRBV10-3; size: NA; J: TRBJ2-5; CDR3: CAISESGGLGGTQYF; DNA: TGTGCCATCAGTGAGTCTGGGGGACTAGGAGGGACCCAGTACTTC
D: NA; V: TRBV24-1; size: many; J: TRBJ2-1; CDR3: CATSDLGRELTSEQFF; DNA: TGTGCCACCAGTGATTTGGGCAGGGAACTTACAAGTGAGCAGTTCTTC
D: NA; V: TRBV7-3; size: NA; J: TRBJ2-7; CDR3: CASSLNGEYEQYF; DNA: TGTGCCAGCAGCTTAAATGGCGAATACGAGCAGTACTTC
D: NA; V: TRBV29-1; size: many; J: TRBJ2-5; CDR3: CSVGGSAQKYHQETQYF; DNA: TGCAGCGTTGGGGGGAGCGCACAGAAATACCACCAAGAGACCCAGTACTTC
D: NA; V: TRBV11-3; size: few; J: TRBJ2-5; CDR3: CASSTTGKTGMETQYF; DNA: TGTGCCAGCAGCACCACAGGGAAGACTGGTATGGAGACCCAGTACTTC
D: NA; V: TRBV12-3/TRBV12-4; size: many; J: TRBJ2-7; CDR3: CASSLALKVAGYEQYF; DNA: TGTGCCAGCAGTTTAGCGCTAAAGGTAGCCGGATACGAGCAGTACTTC
D: NA; V: TRBV29-1; size: many; J: TRBJ1-4; CDR3: CSVEERGEEKLFF; DNA: TGCAGCGTTGAAGAGCGGGGTGAAGAAAAACTGTTTTTT
D: NA; V: TRBV27; size: few; J: TRBJ2-7; CDR3: CASSHTGTQTYEQYF; DNA: TGTGCCAGCAGTCATACCGGGACGCAGACCTACGAGCAGTACTTC
D: TRBD2; V: TRBV24-1; size: few; J: TRBJ2-2; CDR3: CATSDPRAGVNTGELFF; DNA: TGTGCCACCAGTGACCCCCGGGCGGGGGTTAACACCGGGGAGCTGTTTTTT
D: NA; V: TRBV12-3/TRBV12-4; size: NA; J: TRBJ1-1; CDR3: CASSFVSTDTEAFF; DNA: TGTGCCAGCAGTTTCGTCTCAACAGACACTGAAGCTTTCTTT
D: TRBD1; V: TRBV24-1; size: NA; J: TRBJ2-1; CDR3: CATSERTGGFNEQFF; DNA: TGTGCCACCAGTGAGCGGACAGGGGGTTTTAATGAGCAGTTCTTC
D: NA; V: TRBV7-6; size: NA; J: TRBJ2-7; CDR3: CASSPNPWGEQYF; DNA: TGTGCCAGCAGCCCAAATCCCTGGGGCGAGCAGTACTTC
D: TRBD1; V: TRBV2; size: NA; J: TRBJ1-5; CDR3: CASSIQGARQPQHF; DNA: TGTGCCAGCAGCATACAGGGGGCTCGTCAGCCCCAGCATTTT
D: NA; V: TRBV6-2/TRBV6-3; size: few; J: TRBJ2-2; CDR3: CASSYRNAAGELFF; DNA: TGTGCCAGCAGTTACCGAAATGCGGCCGGGGAGCTGTTTTTT
D: TRBD2; V: TRBV20-1; size: few; J: TRBJ2-1; CDR3: CSAASGDSYNEQFF; DNA: TGCAGTGCCGCTAGCGGGGATTCCTACAATGAGCAGTTCTTC
D: TRBD1; V: TRBV28; size: many; J: TRBJ1-5; CDR3: CASIYRTGTVQPQHF; DNA: TGTGCCAGCATCTATCGGACAGGGACAGTACAGCCCCAGCATTTT
D: NA; V: TRBV24-1; size: many; J: TRBJ1-2; CDR3: CATSPGHNYGYTF; DNA: TGTGCCACCAGTCCGGGTCATAACTATGGCTACACCTTC
D: NA; V: TRBV5-1; size: few; J: TRBJ1-5; CDR3: CASSREGQNNQPQHF; DNA: TGCGCCAGCAGCCGAGAGGGGCAGAACAATCAGCCCCAGCATTTT
D: TRBD2; V: TRBV7-2; size: NA; J: TRBJ2-2; CDR3: CASSLGARGGMFF; DNA: TGTGCCAGCAGCTTAGGGGCGCGGGGGGGCATGTTTTTT
D: NA; V: TRBV3-1; size: NA; J: TRBJ1-1; CDR3: CASSQKTALNTEAFF; DNA: TGTGCCAGCAGCCAGAAGACAGCTTTGAACACTGAAGCTTTCTTT
D: TRBD1; V: TRBV5-8; size: NA; J: TRBJ2-2; CDR3: CASSNLGTANTGELFF; DNA: TGTGCCAGCAGCAATCTCGGGACAGCGAACACCGGGGAGCTGTTTTTT
D: TRBD2; V: TRBV28; size: few; J: TRBJ2-1; CDR3: CASSGSSGRASYNEQFF; DNA: TGTGCCAGCAGTGGATCTAGCGGGAGGGCCTCCTACAATGAGCAGTTCTTC
D: TRBD2; V: TRBV12-3/TRBV12-4; size: many; J: TRBJ2-1; CDR3: CASITLADSSYNEQFF; DNA: TGTGCCAGCATTACTCTAGCGGATAGCTCCTACAATGAGCAGTTCTTC
D: TRBD1; V: TRBV7-9; size: few; J: TRBJ1-2; CDR3: CASSLVELRTGEGYTF; DNA: TGTGCCAGCAGCTTAGTCGAGTTGCGTACAGGGGAAGGCTACACCTTC
D: TRBD2; V: TRBV3-1; size: few; J: TRBJ2-1; CDR3: CASSLRGLADVYNEQFF; DNA: TGTGCCAGCAGCCTCCGGGGACTAGCGGACGTTTACAATGAGCAGTTCTTC
D: TRBD1; V: TRBV10-3; size: many; J: TRBJ2-7; CDR3: CATGQGNYEQYF; DNA: TGTGCCACCGGACAGGGAAATTACGAGCAGTACTTC
D: TRBD2; V: TRBV7-8; size: many; J: TRBJ2-3; CDR3: CASRSILTSSSTDTQYF; DNA: TGTGCCAGCAGATCGATCTTGACTAGCAGTAGCACAGATACGCAGTATTTT
D: TRBD1; V: TRBV7-9; size: many; J: TRBJ1-1; CDR3: CASSLGTGAEAFF; DNA: TGTGCCAGCAGCTTAGGTACAGGGGCTGAAGCTTTCTTT
D: NA; V: TRBV3-1; size: many; J: TRBJ1-3; CDR3: CASSQWGFVGSGNTIYF; DNA: TGTGCCAGCAGCCAGTGGGGTTTTGTAGGCTCTGGAAACACCATATATTTT
D: TRBD2; V: TRBV19; size: few; J: TRBJ2-7; CDR3: CASSGLAESYEQYF; DNA: TGTGCCAGTAGTGGACTAGCGGAAAGTTACGAGCAGTACTTC
D: NA; V: TRBV12-3/TRBV12-4; size: few; J: TRBJ1-3; CDR3: CASTGPSGNTIYF; DNA: TGTGCCAGCACAGGCCCCTCTGGAAACACCATATATTTT
D: NA; V: TRBV9; size: many; J: TRBJ2-3; CDR3: CASSVGDRNTDTQYF; DNA: TGTGCCAGCAGCGTAGGGGACCGGAACACAGATACGCAGTATTTT
D: NA; V: TRBV5-1; size: many; J: TRBJ2-1; CDR3: CASSLVGGDIWNEQFF; DNA: TGCGCCAGCAGCTTAGTCGGCGGGGATATCTGGAATGAGCAGTTCTTC
D: TRBD1; V: TRBV7-9; size: many; J: TRBJ1-5; CDR3: CASSPQGAGQPQHF; DNA: TGTGCCAGCAGTCCACAGGGGGCAGGTCAGCCCCAGCATTTT
D: NA; V: TRBV18; size: NA; J: TRBJ2-1; CDR3: CASSPPSVESGHEQFF; DNA: TGTGCCAGCTCACCACCCAGCGTCGAGAGCGGGCATGAGCAGTTCTTC
D: NA; V: TRBV29-1; size: many; J: TRBJ2-7; CDR3: CSPARGWYEQYF; DNA: TGCAGCCCTGCTAGGGGGTGGTACGAGCAGTACTTC
D: TRBD2; V: TRBV10-2; size: many; J: TRBJ2-5; CDR3: CASGTGGQETQYF; DNA: TGCGCCAGCGGTACGGGGGGGCAAGAGACCCAGTACTTC
D: NA; V: TRBV28; size: few; J: TRBJ2-5; CDR3: CASSSPWEYQETQYF; DNA: TGTGCCAGCAGTTCCCCCTGGGAGTACCAAGAGACCCAGTACTTC